This TCR beta chain comes out of a study of Ad26.COV2.S vaccination and SARS-CoV-2 variants. CDR1 and CDR2 (germline): LNHDA, SQIVND (reference sequence). Trimming at V came to 6 bases and at J to 7 bases, leaving 8 bases not matched to a gene. This CDR3 has 14 residues. Profiling relied on immunoSEQ multiplex PCR, and the TCRdb table lists in-frame clones only, not all of them. The sample contains almost 400,000 clones, 75% to 90% of which appear only once. Study conclusions and caveats: The TCR breadth and depth analyses may have produced an underestimate of total T cell responses.

For this clone: The antigen is not known.

Specified treatment: roughly 19 received Ad26.COV2.S at low or high dose, single or two shots; 5 received placebo; per-sample allocation not given. Sampling took place 63 days after the first vaccine or placebo injection. Here the sequenced sample was peripheral blood, taken in a trial of Ad26.COV2.S vaccine versus placebo. The chain combines TRBV19 with TRBJ1-1, with 10 bases matching TRBD1. This receptor was identified in a person aged 18-60 years who received the Ad26.COV2.S COVID-19 vaccine or a placebo. This CDR3 reads CASRYGQGEIEAFF. In DNA form, the CDR3 reads TGTGCCAGTAGATACGGACAGGGGGAGATTGAAGCTTTCTTT.